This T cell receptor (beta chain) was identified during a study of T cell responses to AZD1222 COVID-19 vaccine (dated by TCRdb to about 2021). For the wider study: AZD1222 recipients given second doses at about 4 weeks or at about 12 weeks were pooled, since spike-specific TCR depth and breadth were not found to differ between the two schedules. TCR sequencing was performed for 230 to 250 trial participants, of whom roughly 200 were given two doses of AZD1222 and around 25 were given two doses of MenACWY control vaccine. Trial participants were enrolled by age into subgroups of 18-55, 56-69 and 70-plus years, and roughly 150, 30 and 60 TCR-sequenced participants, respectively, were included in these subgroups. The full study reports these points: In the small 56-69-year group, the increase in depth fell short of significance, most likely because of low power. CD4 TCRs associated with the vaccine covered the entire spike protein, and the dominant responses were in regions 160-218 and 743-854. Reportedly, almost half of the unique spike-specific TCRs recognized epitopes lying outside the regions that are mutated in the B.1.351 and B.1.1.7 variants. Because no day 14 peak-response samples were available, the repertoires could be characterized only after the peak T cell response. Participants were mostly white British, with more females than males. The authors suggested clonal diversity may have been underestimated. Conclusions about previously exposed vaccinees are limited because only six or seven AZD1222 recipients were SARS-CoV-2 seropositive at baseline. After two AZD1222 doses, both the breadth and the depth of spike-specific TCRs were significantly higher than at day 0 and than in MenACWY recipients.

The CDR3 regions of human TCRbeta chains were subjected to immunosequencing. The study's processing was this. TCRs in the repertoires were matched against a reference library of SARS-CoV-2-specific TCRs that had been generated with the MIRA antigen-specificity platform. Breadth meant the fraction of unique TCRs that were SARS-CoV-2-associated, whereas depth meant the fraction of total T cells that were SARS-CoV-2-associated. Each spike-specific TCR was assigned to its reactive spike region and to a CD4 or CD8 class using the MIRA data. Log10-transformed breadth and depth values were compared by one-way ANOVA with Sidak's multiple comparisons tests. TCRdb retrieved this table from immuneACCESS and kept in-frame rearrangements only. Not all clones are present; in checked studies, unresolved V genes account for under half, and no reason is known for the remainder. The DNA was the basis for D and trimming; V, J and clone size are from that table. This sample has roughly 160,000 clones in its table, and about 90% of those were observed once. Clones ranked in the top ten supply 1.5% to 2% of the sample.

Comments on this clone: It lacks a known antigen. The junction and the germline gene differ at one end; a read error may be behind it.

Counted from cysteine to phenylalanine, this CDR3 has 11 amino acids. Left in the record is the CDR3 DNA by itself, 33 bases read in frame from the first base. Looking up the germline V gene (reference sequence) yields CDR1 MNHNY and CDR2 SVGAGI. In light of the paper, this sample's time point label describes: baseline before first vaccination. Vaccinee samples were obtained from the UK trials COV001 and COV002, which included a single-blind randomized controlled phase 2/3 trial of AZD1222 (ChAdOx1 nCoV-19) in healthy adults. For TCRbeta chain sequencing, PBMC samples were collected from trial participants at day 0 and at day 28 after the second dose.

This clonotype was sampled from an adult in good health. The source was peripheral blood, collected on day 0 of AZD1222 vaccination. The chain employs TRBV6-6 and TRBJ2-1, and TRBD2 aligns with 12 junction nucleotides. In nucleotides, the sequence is TGTGCCAGCAGTCAGACTAGCGGGAGTATCTTC. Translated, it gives CASSQTSGSIF.